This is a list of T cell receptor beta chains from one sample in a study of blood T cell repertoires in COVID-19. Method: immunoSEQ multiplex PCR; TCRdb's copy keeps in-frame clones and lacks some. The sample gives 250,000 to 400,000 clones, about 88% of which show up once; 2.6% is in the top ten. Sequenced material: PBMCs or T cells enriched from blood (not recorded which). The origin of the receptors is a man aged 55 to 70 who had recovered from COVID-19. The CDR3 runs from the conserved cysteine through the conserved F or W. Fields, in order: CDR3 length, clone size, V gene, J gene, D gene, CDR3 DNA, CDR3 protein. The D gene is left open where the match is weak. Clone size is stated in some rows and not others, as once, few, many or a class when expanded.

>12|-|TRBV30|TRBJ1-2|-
TGTGCCTGGAGGTTCGGTAGTGGTGGCTACACCTTC
CAWRFGSGGYTF
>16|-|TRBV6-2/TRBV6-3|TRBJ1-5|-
TGTGCCAGCAGTTCATACGTAACATATAGCAATCAGCCCCAGCATTTT
CASSSYVTYSNQPQHF
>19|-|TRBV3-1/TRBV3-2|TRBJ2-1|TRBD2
TGTGCCAGCAGCCACTATAGACTAGCGGGAGTATTTCACTACAATGAGCAGTTCTTC
CASSHYRLAGVFHYNEQFF
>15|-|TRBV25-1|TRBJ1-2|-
TGTGCCAGTTCGTACTCCGGGGAAGCTAACTATGGCTACACCTTC
CASSYSGEANYGYTF
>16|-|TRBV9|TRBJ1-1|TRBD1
TGTGCCAGCAGCGTAGGGACAGGGCTTATGAACACTGAAGCTTTCTTT
CASSVGTGLMNTEAFF
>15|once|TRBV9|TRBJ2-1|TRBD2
TGTGCCAGCAGCGTGGTTGGGGGAGGGTACAATGAGCAGTTCTTC
CASSVVGGGYNEQFF
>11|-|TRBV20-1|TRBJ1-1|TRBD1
TGCAGTGCTGGGACAGGGTGGGGGGCTTTCTTT
CSAGTGWGAFF
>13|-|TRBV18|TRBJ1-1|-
TGTGCCAGCTCAGTTTCCGGGAATACTGAAGCTTTCTTT
CASSVSGNTEAFF
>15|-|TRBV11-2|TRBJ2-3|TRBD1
TGTGCCAGCAGCGCCAGAACAGGGGTCCCAGATACGCAGTATTTT
CASSARTGVPDTQYF
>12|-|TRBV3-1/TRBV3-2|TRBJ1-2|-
TGTGCCAGCAGCCAAGCAAGGGGGATCTACACCTTC
CASSQARGIYTF
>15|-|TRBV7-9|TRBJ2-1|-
TGTGCCAGCAGCAAACAGACCTACATACAAAATGAGCAGTTCTTC
CASSKQTYIQNEQFF
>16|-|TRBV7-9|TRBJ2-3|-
TGTGCCAGCAGCTTCCAACCGGGACTGAACACAGATACGCAGTATTTT
CASSFQPGLNTDTQYF
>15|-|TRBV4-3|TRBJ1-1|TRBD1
TGCGCCAGCAGCCAGCAGACAGGGGGCATCTTTGAAGCTTTCTTT
CASSQQTGGIFEAFF
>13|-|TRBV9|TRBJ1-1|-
TGTGCCAGCAGCGTAGGCGGAGGTCCGTCAGCTTTCTTT
CASSVGGGPSAFF
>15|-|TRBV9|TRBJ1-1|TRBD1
TGTGCCAGCAGCGTAGGACAGGGTCGGATCACTGAAGCTTTCTTT
CASSVGQGRITEAFF
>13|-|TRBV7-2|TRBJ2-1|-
TGTGCCAGCAGCCCGAACCTGAGGAATGAGCAGTTCTTC
CASSPNLRNEQFF
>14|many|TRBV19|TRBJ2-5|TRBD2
TGTGCCAGTAGTCTCTCGACTAGCTCCAAGACCCAGTACTTC
CASSLSTSSKTQYF
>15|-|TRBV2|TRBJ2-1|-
TGTGCCAGAGCGTACGTTTTGGACTCCTACAATGAGCAGTTCTTC
CARAYVLDSYNEQFF
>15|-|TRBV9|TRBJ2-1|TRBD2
TGTGCCAGCAGCGTCGGGACTAGCGGGGGTCGTAGGCAGTTCTTC
CASSVGTSGGRRQFF
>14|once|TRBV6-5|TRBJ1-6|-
TGTGCCAGCAGTTACCGGGACACCAATTCACCCCTCCACTTT
CASSYRDTNSPLHF
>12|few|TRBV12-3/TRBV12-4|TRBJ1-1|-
TGTGCCAGCAGGCTCGGGGGTCTAAAAGCTTTCTTT
CASRLGGLKAFF
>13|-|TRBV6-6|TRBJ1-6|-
TGTGCCAGCAGAAGGACTACGAATTCACCCCTCCACTTT
CASRRTTNSPLHF
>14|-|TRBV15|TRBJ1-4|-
TGTGCCACCAGCAGAGATCTGGGCGAAGAAAAACTGTTTTTT
CATSRDLGEEKLFF
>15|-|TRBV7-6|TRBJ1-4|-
TGTGCCAGCAGCCCTGAGAGGACAACTAATGAAAAACTGTTTTTT
CASSPERTTNEKLFF
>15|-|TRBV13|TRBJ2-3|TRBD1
TGTGCCAGCAGCCTCCGGACAGGGTTGGCAGATACGCAGTATTTT
CASSLRTGLADTQYF
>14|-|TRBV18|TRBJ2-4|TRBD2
TGTGCCAGCTCACCTGCAGCGGGAGAAAACATTCAGTACTTC
CASSPAAGENIQYF
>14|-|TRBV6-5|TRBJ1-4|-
TGTGCCAGCAGGGCCGACAGGAGTAATGAAAAACTGTTTTTT
CASRADRSNEKLFF
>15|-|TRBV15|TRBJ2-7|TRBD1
TGTGCCACCAGCAGAGATGTCGGACAGGGAAGGGAGCAGTACTTC
CATSRDVGQGREQYF
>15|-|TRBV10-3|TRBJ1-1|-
TGTGCCATCAGTGACCCCGGAGGGGCGTACACTGAAGCTTTCTTT
CAISDPGGAYTEAFF
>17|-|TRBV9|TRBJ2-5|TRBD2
TGTGCCAGCAGCGTGGGTAGCGGGAGGGCCGGGTTAGAGACCCAGTACTTC
CASSVGSGRAGLETQYF
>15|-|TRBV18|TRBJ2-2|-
TGTGCCAGCTCTCCGCCGGCCAGGAAAACCGGGGAGCTGTTTTTT
CASSPPARKTGELFF
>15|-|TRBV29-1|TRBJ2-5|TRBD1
TGCAGCGTTGAAGATCCGAAGGGGGCCGGAGAGACCCAGTACTTC
CSVEDPKGAGETQYF
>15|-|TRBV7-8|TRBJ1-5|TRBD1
TGTGCCAGCAGCTTATCGGGACAGGTACATCAGCCCCAGCATTTT
CASSLSGQVHQPQHF
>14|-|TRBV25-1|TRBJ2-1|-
TGTGCCAGCAGTCCTCGGACAGTGGGCAATGAGCAGTTCTTC
CASSPRTVGNEQFF
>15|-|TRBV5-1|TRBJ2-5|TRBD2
TGCGCCAGCAGCTTCGGACTAGCGGGGGAAGAGACCCAGTACTTC
CASSFGLAGEETQYF
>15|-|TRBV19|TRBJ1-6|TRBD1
TGTGCCAGTAAAACCGGGACAGATATCAATTCACCCCTCCACTTT
CASKTGTDINSPLHF
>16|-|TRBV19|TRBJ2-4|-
TGTGCCAGTAGTATCGAGGGCGCCCTAGCCAAAAACATTCAGTACTTC
CASSIEGALAKNIQYF
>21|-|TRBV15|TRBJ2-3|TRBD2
TGTGCCACCAGCAGAGGGTGGGAGACTAGCGGAGGGAGGGCATCCACAGATACGCAGTATTTT
CATSRGWETSGGRASTDTQYF
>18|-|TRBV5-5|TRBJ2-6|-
TGTGCCAGCAGCTTACCGGAGGGGACGGCCGCTGGGGCCAACGTCCTGACTTTC
CASSLPEGTAAGANVLTF
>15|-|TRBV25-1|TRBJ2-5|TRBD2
TGTGCCAGCAGTGAACCCGGACTAGGCTCAAAGACCCAGTACTTC
CASSEPGLGSKTQYF
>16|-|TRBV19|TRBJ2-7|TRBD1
TGTGCCAGTAGTACCCAGGGGGATTTACCCCACTACGAGCAGTACTTC
CASSTQGDLPHYEQYF
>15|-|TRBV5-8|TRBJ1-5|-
TGTGCCAGCAGCCCCGGGACACATAGCAATCAGCCCCAGCATTTT
CASSPGTHSNQPQHF
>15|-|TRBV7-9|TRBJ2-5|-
TGTGCCAGCAGGCTAGACGCCCCCGGGATGGAGACCCAGTACTTC
CASRLDAPGMETQYF